This TCR beta chain derives from a study of OX40 agonist ivuxolimab in advanced cancers. For the study at large: Patients enrolled in dose escalation were diagnosed with hepatocellular carcinoma, melanoma, renal cell or head and neck cancer.

Sequenced by immunoSEQ multiplex PCR; TCRdb stores in-frame clones only, minus some. In the table there are approximately 70,000 clones, about 88% of which are singletons. Germline CDR1 is SGHAT and CDR2 is FQNNGV. Trimming removed 0 bases from V and 5 bases from J, with 14 bases in between. CDR3 size: 17 residues. Patients were excluded for autoimmune disease history or systemic immunosuppression. The material was CD4+ or CD8+ T cells sorted from blood, obtained in a trial of the OX40 agonist ivuxolimab. The sequence came from an adult with an advanced solid tumor such as melanoma, head and neck, liver or kidney cancer. The rearrangement uses TRBV11-2 and TRBJ1-6, with a weak D call TRBD1 (6 bases). CDR3 sequence reads: CASSLDSGGGHNSPLHF. The CDR3 nucleotides are TGTGCCAGCAGCTTAGATTCGGGAGGGGGTCATAATTCACCCCTCCACTTT. Full variable domain (outside the CDR3, taken from reference TRBV11-2 and TRBJ1-6): EAGVAQSPRYKIIEKRQSVAFWCNPISGHATLYWYQQILGQGPKLLIQFQNNGVVDDSQLPKDRFSAERLKGVDSTLKIQPAKLEDSAVYLCASSLDSGGGHNSPLHFGNGTRLTVT.